The subject of this entry is one TCR beta chain. Its antigen is currently unknown. The data were taken from a study of shared clonotypes between healthy human individuals. Study information: Ranging from 18 to 49 in age, donors were two women and three men. Findings of the study overall: Non-shared clonotypes were found to have lower generation probabilities than the clonotypes that were shared by all four of the sorted-subset donors.

TCRdb's copy holds only in-frame clones and misses some; the assay was immunoSEQ multiplex PCR. Seen here are millions of clones, just over 90% observed once, and the top ten hold over 0.12%. The germline CDR1 and CDR2 sequences are SGHTS and YDEGEE. Trimming shortened V by 1 base and J by 7 bases, and 14 bases separated the two germline ends. The CDR3 covers 14 residues. Sequencing used naive CD4+ T cells sorted from blood. Stated subset: CD45RA+ positively selected. The clonotype was recovered from a man aged 18 to 30 in good health. The chain uses TRBV5-8 and TRBJ1-2; a possible D gene is TRBD1 (6 bases). CDR3 loop: CASSLYQQGFGYTF. CDR3 in DNA: TGTGCCAGCAGCTTGTATCAACAGGGCTTTGGCTACACCTTC.